This entry describes one TCR beta chain. Its specificity is not known. Noted time point: persistent/refractory GD, antithyroid drugs over 5 years with positive TRAb. PBMC-extracted RNA yielded the TCR library. This sample stems from a study of regulatory T cells in long-lasting Graves disease. Study-wide context: To qualify as persistent, Graves' disease required over 5 years of antithyroid drugs with positive TSH receptor antibodies. The study's findings and limits: Persistent Graves' cases showed lower TCR diversity than newly diagnosed cases.

CDR3 length: 13 amino acids. Germline CDR1 reads MDHEN; CDR2 reads SYDVKM. V was trimmed by 4 bases and J by 2 bases, leaving 8 bases between them. In building TCR beta libraries, iRepertoire HTBI primers were used together with Arm-PCR of CDR3 regions. Using its own MiXCR run on the multiplex PCR reads, TCRdb lists one record per CDR3 protein. The table includes about 290,000 distinct CDR3 sequences, around 20% detected once. Sequences were derived from peripheral blood mononuclear cells (PBMCs), sampled when the disease was refractory, from a patient treated with antithyroid drugs. This clonotype was obtained from a female donor with Graves disease. V and J are TRBV28 and TRBJ2-5; no firm D call. CDR3 in amino acids: CASSSLGQETQYF. In DNA, the CDR3 is TGTGCCAGCAGTTCTCTAGGGCAAGAGACCCAGTACTTC.